The 17 T cell receptor beta chains below come from one sample, sequenced in a study of shared clonotypes between healthy human individuals (dated by TCRdb to 2019 to 2021). Libraries were constructed by the immunoSEQ multiplex PCR assay. Entries here come from immuneACCESS through TCRdb and include only in-frame sequences with V and J called. Some clones fail to appear in such tables; in the studies checked, an unresolved V gene covers under half of the shortfall, and the cause of the remainder is unknown. A total of around 940,000 clones appear in this sample, approximately 76% of them only once. The leading ten clones occupy roughly 1.5% of the sample. Sequencing was done on a sample of memory CD4+ T cells sorted from blood. Per the publication, the cell subset or site label means: CD45RA-negative fraction. The source of these receptors is a man aged 18 to 30 in good health.

The chain recombines TRBV28 with TRBJ1-1; 7 nucleotides match TRBD1. The length of the CDR3 is 16 residues. Trimming at V came to 6 bases and at J to 6 bases, leaving 16 bases not matched to a gene. Germline V gene sequence: CDR1 MDHEN, CDR2 SYDVKM. CDR3 sequence: CASSPFWKQGRAEAFF. The CDR3 DNA reads TGTGCCAGCAGCCCGTTTTGGAAACAGGGGAGGGCTGAAGCTTTCTTT.

This chain joins TRBV27 and TRBJ1-6; D unresolved. This CDR3 is 15 amino acids long. V was clipped by 7 bases and J by 1 base, with 11 bases between them. Germline assignment: CDR1 MNHEY and CDR2 SMNVEV (reference sequence). The CDR3 DNA is TGTGCCAGCACCCCCCGGGGTTCCTATAATTCACCCCTCCACTTT. Translating it yields CASTPRGSYNSPLHF.

This clone has only a few counts. The V gene is TRBV5-1, the J gene TRBJ2-7, with D possibly TRBD1 on 5 matching bases. The CDR3 has 16 residues. Per germline, CDR1 SGHRS and CDR2 YFSETQ. V lost 3 bases, J lost 3 bases, and 19 bases lay in between. The CDR3: CASSSGQGPNRYEQYF. CDR3 sequence (DNA): TGCGCCAGCAGCTCGGGCCAGGGTCCAAACCGCTACGAGCAGTACTTC.

This sequence joins TRBV7-9 and TRBJ2-7, with a weak D call TRBD2 (5 bases). Trimming cost V 3 bases and J 0 bases, with 9 bases left between them. The germline gives CDR1 SEHNR, CDR2 FQNEAQ (reference sequence). This CDR3 is 14 amino acids long. The DNA for the CDR3 is TGTGCCAGCAGCTTGGCGGGTATCTCCTACGAGCAGTACTTC. Its translation is CASSLAGISYEQYF. Drawing the rest from reference TRBV7-9 and TRBJ2-7, the complete variable domain is DTGVSQNPRHKITKRGQNVTFRCDPISEHNRLYWYRQTLGQGPEFLTYFQNEAQLEKSRLLSDRFSAERPKGSFSTLEIQRTEQGDSAMYLCASSLAGISYEQYFGPGTRLTVT.

This clone was recorded only once. The genes are TRBV5-4 and TRBJ1-2, with 7 positions matching TRBD1. Germline lookup yields CDR1 SGHNT and CDR2 YYREEE (reference sequence). This CDR3 contains 13 residues. The V and J ends lost 4 bases and 5 bases, in that order; junction bases with no gene match: 5. The CDR3 bases are TGTGCCAGCAGCACGGGACAGCTGTATGGCTACACCTTC. Protein product: CASSTGQLYGYTF.

This clone was picked up a small number of times. V is TRBV5-1 and J is TRBJ1-4, with a weak D call TRBD1 (5 bases). The CDR3 is 13 residues long. Germline CDR1 is SGHRS and CDR2 is YFSETQ. V was cut by 6 bases and J by 2 bases, with 8 bases left in between. Here the CDR3 reads CASTRGTNEKLFF. The CDR3 coding sequence is TGCGCCAGCACACGGGGGACTAATGAAAAACTGTTTTTT.

The chain combines TRBV5-6 with TRBJ2-6; the D is unclear. The germline gives CDR1 SGHDT, CDR2 YYEEEE. Trimming pared 1 base from V and 0 bases from J, leaving 11 bases between. This CDR3 region has 17 residues. CDR3 nucleotides: TGTGCCAGCAGCTTGCTGTCGTCGGCCTCTGGGGCCAACGTCCTGACTTTC. It is translated as CASSLLSSASGANVLTF.

This clone has only one observation. It is likely a read error: a sequence one base away is far more abundant. This specimen includes other DNA sequences encoding the same CDR3. V and J are TRBV29-1 and TRBJ2-5; no firm D call. Germline values: CDR1 SQVTM, CDR2 ANQGSEA. The CDR3 length is 13 residues. CDR3 sequence reads: CSVPISQEETQYF. In nucleotides, the CDR3 is TGCAGCGTGCCTATAAGCCAAGAAGAGACTCAGTACTTC.

The chain employs TRBV19 and TRBJ2-7; unclear D gene. The CDR3 has 13 residues. Looked up from germline, CDR1 is LNHDA and CDR2 is SQIVND (reference sequence). Trimming took 5 bases from V and 6 from J, leaving 14 bases between them. CDR3 DNA: TGTGCCAGTAGTGCACGTTCTCGGGCCGAGCAGTACTTC. Encoded protein: CASSARSRAEQYF. The full variable domain, in which reference TRBV19 and TRBJ2-7 provide the parts outside the CDR3, is DGGITQSPKYLFRKEGQNVTLSCEQNLNHDAMYWYRQDPGQGLRLIYYSQIVNDFQKGDIAEGYSVSREKKESFPLTVTSAQKNPTAFYLCASSARSRAEQYFGPGTRLTVT.

The chain uses TRBV5-1 and TRBJ2-4; possible D gene TRBD1, 6 bases. Germline lookup yields CDR1 SGHRS and CDR2 YFSETQ. The CDR3 totals 12 residues. Trimming left V 4 bases short and J 11 bases short, with 13 bases between. The CDR3 is CASSDEGQFQYF. CDR3 nucleotide sequence: TGCGCCAGCAGCGATGAGGGACAATTTCAGTACTTC.

This clone turned up a few times. The chain joins TRBV12-5 to TRBJ1-1; D remains unclear. The CDR3 spans 15 residues. The germline V and J ends were trimmed by 5 bases and 1 base, with 14 bases remaining between them. Germline V CDR1 and CDR2: LGHNT, FRNRAP. The CDR3 coding sequence is TGTGCTAGTGGTGCGGACTCCCAGAGGAACACTGAAGCTTTCTTT. Its translation: CASGADSQRNTEAFF.

The J gene is TRBJ2-7, the V gene TRBV21-1; the D call TRBD1 from the table was never checked on the DNA. TRBV21-1 is classified as a pseudogene. The CDR3 totals 16 residues. As DNA, the CDR3 is TGTGCCAGCAGCAAAGCAAGCCTCACAGGGTCCTACGAGCAGTACTTC. As protein: CASSKASLTGSYEQYF.

The rearrangement links TRBV14 to TRBJ1-2; D is ambiguous. This CDR3 has 12 amino acids. V lost 5 bases and J lost 1, with 5 bases in between. Looked up from germline, CDR1 is SGHDN and CDR2 is FVKESK. CDR3 residues: CASSTDNYGYTF. The DNA for the CDR3 is TGTGCCAGCAGCACAGATAACTATGGCTACACCTTC.

This rearrangement joins TRBV5-1 to TRBJ2-1; 9 nucleotides line up with TRBD2. After removal of 2 bases from V and 5 bases from J, the junction contained 5 bases not matched to a gene. The V gene's germline CDR1 is SGHRS and CDR2 YFSETQ. The CDR3 sequence is 15 residues long. The CDR3 region is CASSFPGLANNEQFF. DNA of the CDR3: TGCGCCAGCAGCTTTCCGGGACTAGCTAACAATGAGCAGTTCTTC.

The rearrangement uses TRBV5-1 and TRBJ1-2; D is undetermined. The CDR3 totals 15 residues. V lost 1 base and J 4 bases, leaving 14 bases between the germline ends. The germline gives CDR1 SGHRS, CDR2 YFSETQ. In nucleotides, the CDR3 is TGCGCCAGCAGCTTGAAATCGGGTAGTGGCTATGGCTACACCTTC. It translates to CASSLKSGSGYGYTF.

As for this clone: Other DNA sequences in the sample encode the same CDR3. The rearrangement uses TRBV5-1 and TRBJ2-5; TRBD2 matches at 12 bases. Germline V gene data show CDR1 as SGHRS and CDR2 as YFSETQ. CDR3 length equals 14 residues. J gave up 5 bases and V 3 bases, and 2 bases lay outside the gene matches. CDR3 loop: CASSSTSGGETQYF. The CDR3 DNA reads as TGCGCCAGCAGCTCAACTAGCGGGGGGGAGACCCAGTACTTC. The variable domain in full, with the rest retrieved from reference TRBV5-1 and TRBJ2-5, is KAGVTQTPRYLIKTRGQQVTLSCSPISGHRSVSWYQQTPGQGLQFLFEYFSETQRNKGNFPGRFSGRQFSNSRSEMNVSTLELGDSALYLCASSSTSGGETQYFGPGTRLLVL.

The J gene is TRBJ1-2, the V gene TRBV6-1; D unclear. The CDR3 consists of 14 residues. Germline V gene data show CDR1 as MNHNS and CDR2 as SASEGT. Trimming cost V 5 bases and J 5 bases, with 15 bases left between them. CDR3 nucleotide sequence: TGTGCCAGCAGTAAAAGCGATTTAGCTTATGGCTACACCTTC. It codes for CASSKSDLAYGYTF.